This is a list of T cell receptor beta chains from one sample in a study of shared clonotypes between healthy human individuals. Produced via immunoSEQ multiplex PCR; TCRdb's table is partial and in-frame only. The sample includes fewer than 650,000 clones, around three quarters seen only once; the top ten take about 12%. The specimen was PBMCs. These receptors all stem from a woman in her 40s in good health. Some clones in this sample may be carry-over from other donors' samples. Both conserved end residues are part of each CDR3. Fields, in order: J gene, V gene, clone size, D gene, CDR3 DNA, CDR3 protein. A D gene is named only where the DNA matches it firmly. Clone size is stated in some rows and not others, as once, few, many or a class when expanded.

j_gene: TRBJ1-2
v_gene: TRBV14
abundance: -
d_gene: -
CDR3nt: TGTGCCAGCAGCCAAGATAGGGGATCTGGCTACACCTTC
CDR3aa: CASSQDRGSGYTF

j_gene: TRBJ1-5
v_gene: TRBV6-5
abundance: few
d_gene: -
CDR3nt: TGTGCCAGCAGTTATGGACGCAATCAGCCCCAGCATTTT
CDR3aa: CASSYGRNQPQHF

j_gene: TRBJ1-1
v_gene: TRBV7-9
abundance: -
d_gene: -
CDR3nt: TGTGCCAGCAGCTTAGCGCTGAACACTGAAGCTTTCTTT
CDR3aa: CASSLALNTEAFF

j_gene: TRBJ2-3
v_gene: TRBV5-1
abundance: -
d_gene: -
CDR3nt: TGCGCCAGCAGCTTGGGGACGGCATCAGATACGCAGTATTTT
CDR3aa: CASSLGTASDTQYF

j_gene: TRBJ2-7
v_gene: TRBV29-1
abundance: -
d_gene: -
CDR3nt: TGCAGCGTTGAGGTTCTGGGGGCGAGCTCCTACGAGCAGTACTTC
CDR3aa: CSVEVLGASSYEQYF

j_gene: TRBJ2-5
v_gene: TRBV9
abundance: -
d_gene: -
CDR3nt: TGTGCCAGCAGCGGACAGAGTTCTCAAGAGACCCAGTACTTC
CDR3aa: CASSGQSSQETQYF

j_gene: TRBJ2-3
v_gene: TRBV5-1
abundance: -
d_gene: TRBD2
CDR3nt: TGCGCCAGCAGCTTCACTGCGGGAGGGCCCACAGATACGCAGTATTTT
CDR3aa: CASSFTAGGPTDTQYF

j_gene: TRBJ2-6
v_gene: TRBV27
abundance: few
d_gene: -
CDR3nt: TGTGCCAGCAGACGCCCGGGGTCTGGGGCCAACGTCCTGACTTTC
CDR3aa: CASRRPGSGANVLTF

j_gene: TRBJ2-1
v_gene: TRBV6-1
abundance: -
d_gene: -
CDR3nt: TGTGCCAGCGCCCAGCAGAGCTCCTACAATGAGCAGTTCTTC
CDR3aa: CASAQQSSYNEQFF

j_gene: TRBJ1-5
v_gene: TRBV30
abundance: -
d_gene: TRBD1
CDR3nt: TGTGCCTGGAGTCAGGACAGGGGAGGACAGCCCCAGCATTTT
CDR3aa: CAWSQDRGGQPQHF

j_gene: TRBJ2-7
v_gene: TRBV5-4
abundance: -
d_gene: -
CDR3nt: TGTGCCAGCAGCTTGGCCGGGACTGACGGCGCCTACGAGCAGTACTTC
CDR3aa: CASSLAGTDGAYEQYF

j_gene: TRBJ1-5
v_gene: TRBV7-2
abundance: -
d_gene: TRBD1
CDR3nt: TGTGCCAGCAGCTTAGCTGGAACAGGGGGCAATCAGCCCCAGCATTTT
CDR3aa: CASSLAGTGGNQPQHF

j_gene: TRBJ2-2
v_gene: TRBV28
abundance: many
d_gene: -
CDR3nt: TGTGCCAGCAGTCTCGCCGGACAGAGGGACCCCGGGGAGCTGTTTTTT
CDR3aa: CASSLAGQRDPGELFF

j_gene: TRBJ2-3
v_gene: TRBV7-3
abundance: -
d_gene: TRBD2
CDR3nt: TGTGCCAGCAGCTTAGAGGGGAGGGGCGGAACAGATACGCAGTATTTT
CDR3aa: CASSLEGRGGTDTQYF

j_gene: TRBJ2-1
v_gene: TRBV7-9
abundance: once
d_gene: TRBD2
CDR3nt: TGTGCCAGCAGCCCTACGAACCGGGGGGACGCCGGTGAGCAGTTCTTC
CDR3aa: CASSPTNRGDAGEQFF

j_gene: TRBJ2-2
v_gene: TRBV10-2
abundance: -
d_gene: -
CDR3nt: TGCGCCAGCAGTGAGTCGCGGGGACAGAGAATTAACACCGGGGAGCTGTTTTTT
CDR3aa: CASSESRGQRINTGELFF

j_gene: TRBJ2-3
v_gene: TRBV11-2
abundance: -
d_gene: -
CDR3nt: TGTGCCAGCAGCTTCGACGGGAGCACAGATACGCAGTATTTT
CDR3aa: CASSFDGSTDTQYF

j_gene: TRBJ2-7
v_gene: TRBV6-1
abundance: -
d_gene: -
CDR3nt: TGTGCCAGCAGTGGGGGGACCGCTAAAGACTCCTACGAGCAGTACTTC
CDR3aa: CASSGGTAKDSYEQYF

j_gene: TRBJ2-5
v_gene: TRBV11-2
abundance: -
d_gene: -
CDR3nt: TGTGCCAGCAGCTTAGGAGGCGGTCAAGAGACCCAGTACTTC
CDR3aa: CASSLGGGQETQYF

j_gene: TRBJ2-7
v_gene: TRBV6-5
abundance: -
d_gene: TRBD2
CDR3nt: TGTGCCAGCAGACCGACTAGCGCCAACGAGCAGTACTTC
CDR3aa: CASRPTSANEQYF

j_gene: TRBJ1-2
v_gene: TRBV20-1
abundance: once
d_gene: -
CDR3nt: TGCAGTGGTACAGATAACTATGGCTACACCTTC
CDR3aa: CSGTDNYGYTF

j_gene: TRBJ1-5
v_gene: TRBV18
abundance: few
d_gene: -
CDR3nt: TGTGCCAGCTCCTTGGACGGGGCGGATCAGCCCCAGCATTTT
CDR3aa: CASSLDGADQPQHF

j_gene: TRBJ1-1
v_gene: TRBV7-3
abundance: -
d_gene: TRBD1
CDR3nt: TGTGCCAGCAGCAGGGACAGGAACACTGAAGCTTTCTTT
CDR3aa: CASSRDRNTEAFF

j_gene: TRBJ1-1
v_gene: TRBV28
abundance: once
d_gene: TRBD1
CDR3nt: TGTGCCAGCAGACTCGACAGGGCGAACACTGAAGCTTTCTTT
CDR3aa: CASRLDRANTEAFF

j_gene: TRBJ2-2
v_gene: TRBV30
abundance: -
d_gene: -
CDR3nt: TGTGCCTGGAGTAGGTTCTCTACCGGGGAGCTGTTTTTT
CDR3aa: CAWSRFSTGELFF

j_gene: TRBJ2-7
v_gene: TRBV7-2
abundance: few
d_gene: -
CDR3nt: TGTGCCAGCAGCTTAGATACAAGCCTCCACTCCTACGAGCAGTACTTC
CDR3aa: CASSLDTSLHSYEQYF

j_gene: TRBJ2-2
v_gene: TRBV28
abundance: -
d_gene: -
CDR3nt: TGTGCCAGCACGGGCCCATTCACCGGGGAGCTGTTTTTT
CDR3aa: CASTGPFTGELFF

j_gene: TRBJ2-7
v_gene: TRBV6-5
abundance: -
d_gene: -
CDR3nt: TGTGCCAGCAGTTTACCGGGACGGGGATACGAGCAGTACTTC
CDR3aa: CASSLPGRGYEQYF

j_gene: TRBJ1-5
v_gene: TRBV7-8
abundance: -
d_gene: -
CDR3nt: TGTGCCAGCAGCTTACCAGGGACCCCGGGGACTCATCAGCCCCAGCATTTT
CDR3aa: CASSLPGTPGTHQPQHF

j_gene: TRBJ2-1
v_gene: TRBV11-3
abundance: -
d_gene: TRBD2
CDR3nt: TGTGCCAGCACCCTAAACGGCGGGAGTAATGAGCAGTTCTTC
CDR3aa: CASTLNGGSNEQFF

j_gene: TRBJ2-5
v_gene: TRBV30
abundance: -
d_gene: TRBD2
CDR3nt: TGTGCCTGGAGCCCCATCAGCGGGAGCCGAGAGACCCAGTACTTC
CDR3aa: CAWSPISGSRETQYF

j_gene: TRBJ1-1
v_gene: TRBV6-5
abundance: -
d_gene: -
CDR3nt: TGTGCCAGCAGTTACGGCTACAAGAACACTGAAGCTTTCTTT
CDR3aa: CASSYGYKNTEAFF

j_gene: TRBJ2-6
v_gene: TRBV4-1
abundance: -
d_gene: -
CDR3nt: TGCGCCAGCAGCCCCGGTCCCTACCCCTCTGGGGCCAACGTCCTGACTTTC
CDR3aa: CASSPGPYPSGANVLTF

j_gene: TRBJ2-5
v_gene: TRBV5-1
abundance: -
d_gene: TRBD2
CDR3nt: TGCGCCAGCAGCATACAAGCGGGAGCGGGGGAGACCCAGTACTTC
CDR3aa: CASSIQAGAGETQYF

j_gene: TRBJ2-2
v_gene: TRBV7-2
abundance: -
d_gene: -
CDR3nt: TGTGCCAGCAGCCTGGACAGACCTAACACCGGGGAGCTGTTTTTT
CDR3aa: CASSLDRPNTGELFF

j_gene: TRBJ2-2
v_gene: TRBV5-1
abundance: -
d_gene: TRBD1
CDR3nt: TGCGCCAGCAGCTCCGGGACAGGGGTGCTAGCGGTTAACACCGGGGAGCTGTTTTTT
CDR3aa: CASSSGTGVLAVNTGELFF

j_gene: TRBJ1-1
v_gene: TRBV29-1
abundance: -
d_gene: -
CDR3nt: TGCAGCGTCGAGCGACAGGCGAACACTGAAGCTTTCTTT
CDR3aa: CSVERQANTEAFF

j_gene: TRBJ2-7
v_gene: TRBV6-5
abundance: -
d_gene: -
CDR3nt: TGTGCCAGCAGTTACGGGCCGAGCTCCTACGAGCAGTACTTC
CDR3aa: CASSYGPSSYEQYF

j_gene: TRBJ2-7
v_gene: TRBV5-8
abundance: -
d_gene: -
CDR3nt: TGTGCCAGCAGCTTAGAGGGGGGGGACGACACCTACGAGCAGTACTTC
CDR3aa: CASSLEGGDDTYEQYF

j_gene: TRBJ1-1
v_gene: TRBV10-3
abundance: -
d_gene: -
CDR3nt: TGTGCCATCAGTGAGGGCCAGGGAGTTGCTGAAGCTTTCTTT
CDR3aa: CAISEGQGVAEAFF

j_gene: TRBJ2-3
v_gene: TRBV9
abundance: -
d_gene: -
CDR3nt: TGTGCCAGCAGCATGAGTCTGCGGAGCGGAGGACCCAGTGCAGATACGCAGTATTTT
CDR3aa: CASSMSLRSGGPSADTQYF

j_gene: TRBJ1-1
v_gene: TRBV28
abundance: -
d_gene: TRBD1
CDR3nt: TGTGCCAGCAGTTTCCCCTCGATCGCGCTACAGGGGGCGCGGAACACTGAAGCTTTCTTT
CDR3aa: CASSFPSIALQGARNTEAFF

j_gene: TRBJ2-2
v_gene: TRBV7-3
abundance: -
d_gene: TRBD2
CDR3nt: TGTGCCAGCAGCCGAGGACTAGCAACCGGGGAGCTGTTTTTT
CDR3aa: CASSRGLATGELFF

j_gene: TRBJ2-1
v_gene: TRBV11-3
abundance: -
d_gene: -
CDR3nt: TGTGCCAGCAGCTTAGGTGGGGACTTAAATGAGCAGTTCTTC
CDR3aa: CASSLGGDLNEQFF

j_gene: TRBJ2-1
v_gene: TRBV7-9
abundance: -
d_gene: -
CDR3nt: TGTGCCAGCAGCTTAGTAGGAATAGAAGGGTTCTTC
CDR3aa: CASSLVGIEGFF

j_gene: TRBJ2-5
v_gene: TRBV18
abundance: -
d_gene: -
CDR3nt: TGTGCCAGCTCACGAACAGGGTGGCGGGAGACCCAGTACTTC
CDR3aa: CASSRTGWRETQYF

j_gene: TRBJ2-1
v_gene: TRBV4-1
abundance: -
d_gene: -
CDR3nt: TGCGCCAGCAGCCAAGATGGCTCGGGAATCGCCTACAATGAGCAGTTCTTC
CDR3aa: CASSQDGSGIAYNEQFF